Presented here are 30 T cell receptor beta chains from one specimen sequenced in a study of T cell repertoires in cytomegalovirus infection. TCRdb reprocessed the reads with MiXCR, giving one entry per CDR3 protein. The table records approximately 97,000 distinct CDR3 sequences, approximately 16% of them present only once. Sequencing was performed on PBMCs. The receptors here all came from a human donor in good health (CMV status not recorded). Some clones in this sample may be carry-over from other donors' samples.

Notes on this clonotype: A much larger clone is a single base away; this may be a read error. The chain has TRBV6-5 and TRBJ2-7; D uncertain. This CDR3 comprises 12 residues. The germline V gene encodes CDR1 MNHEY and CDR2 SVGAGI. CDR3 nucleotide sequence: TGTGTCAGCAGTGCCAATAACGACGAGCAGTACTTC. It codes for CVSSANNDEQYF.

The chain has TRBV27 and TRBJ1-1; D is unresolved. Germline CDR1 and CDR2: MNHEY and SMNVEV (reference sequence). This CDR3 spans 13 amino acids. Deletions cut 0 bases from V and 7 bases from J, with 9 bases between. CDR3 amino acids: CASSLSWASEAFF. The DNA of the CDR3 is TGTGCCAGCAGTTTATCCTGGGCGAGTGAAGCTTTCTTT.

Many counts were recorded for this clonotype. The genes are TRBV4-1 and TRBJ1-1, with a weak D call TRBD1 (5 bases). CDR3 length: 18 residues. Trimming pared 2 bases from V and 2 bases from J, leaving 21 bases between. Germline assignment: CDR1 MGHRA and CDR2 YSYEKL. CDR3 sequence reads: CASSQLRIRGARNTEAFF. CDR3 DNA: TGCGCCAGCAGCCAATTACGTATCAGAGGGGCTCGAAACACTGAAGCTTTCTTT.

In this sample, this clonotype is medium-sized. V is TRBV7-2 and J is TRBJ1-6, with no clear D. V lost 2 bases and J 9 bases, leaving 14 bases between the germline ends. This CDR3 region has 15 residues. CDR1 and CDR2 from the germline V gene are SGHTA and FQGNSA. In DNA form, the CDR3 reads TGTGCCAGCAGCTTATCTCCGGTCTCTAGTTCACCCCTCCACTTT. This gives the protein CASSLSPVSSSPLHF.

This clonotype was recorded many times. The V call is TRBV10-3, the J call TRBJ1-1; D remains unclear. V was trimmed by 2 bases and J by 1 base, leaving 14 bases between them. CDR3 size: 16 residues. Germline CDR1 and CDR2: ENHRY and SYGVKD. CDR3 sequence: CAISEHSSATNTEAFF. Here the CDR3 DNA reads TGTGCCATCAGTGAGCACTCTTCAGCCACGAACACTGAAGCTTTCTTT.

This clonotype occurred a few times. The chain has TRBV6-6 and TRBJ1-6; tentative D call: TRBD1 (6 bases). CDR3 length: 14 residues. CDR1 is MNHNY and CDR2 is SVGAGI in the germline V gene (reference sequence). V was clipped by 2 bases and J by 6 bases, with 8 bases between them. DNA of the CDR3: TGTGCCAGCAGTTACGGACAGATTAATTCACCCCTCCACTTT. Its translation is CASSYGQINSPLHF.

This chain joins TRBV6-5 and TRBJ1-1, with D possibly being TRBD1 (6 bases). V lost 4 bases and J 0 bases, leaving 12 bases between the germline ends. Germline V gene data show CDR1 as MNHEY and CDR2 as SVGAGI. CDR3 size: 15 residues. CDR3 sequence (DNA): TGTGCCAGCAGTTCTCCGGGACAACTGAACACTGAAGCTTTCTTT. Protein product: CASSSPGQLNTEAFF.

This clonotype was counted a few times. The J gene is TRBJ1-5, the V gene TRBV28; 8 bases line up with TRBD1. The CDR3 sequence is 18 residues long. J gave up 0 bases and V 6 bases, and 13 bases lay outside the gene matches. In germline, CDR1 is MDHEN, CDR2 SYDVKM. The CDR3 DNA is TGTGCCAGCAGCCGGACAGGGAAGGAGGGCTATAGCAATCAGCCCCAGCATTTT. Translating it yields CASSRTGKEGYSNQPQHF.

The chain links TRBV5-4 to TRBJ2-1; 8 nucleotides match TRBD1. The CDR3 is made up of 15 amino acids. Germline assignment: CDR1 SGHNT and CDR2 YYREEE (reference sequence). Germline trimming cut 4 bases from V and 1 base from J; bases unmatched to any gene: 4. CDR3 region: CASSNQGASYNEQFF. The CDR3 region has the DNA TGTGCCAGCAGCAACCAGGGGGCATCCTACAATGAGCAGTTCTTC.

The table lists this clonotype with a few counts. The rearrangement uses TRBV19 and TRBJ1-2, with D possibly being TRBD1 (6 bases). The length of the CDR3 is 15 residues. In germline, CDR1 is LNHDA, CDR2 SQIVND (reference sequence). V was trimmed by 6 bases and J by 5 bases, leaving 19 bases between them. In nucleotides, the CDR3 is TGTGCCAGTAGCTATTTCACAGGGTGGTTGTATGGCTACACCTTC. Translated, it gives CASSYFTGWLYGYTF.

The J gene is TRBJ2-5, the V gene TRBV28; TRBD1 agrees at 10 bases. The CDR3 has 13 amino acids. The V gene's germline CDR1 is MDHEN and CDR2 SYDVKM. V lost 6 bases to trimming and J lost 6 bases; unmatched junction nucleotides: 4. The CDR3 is CASRATGGKTQYF. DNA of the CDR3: TGTGCCAGCAGAGCGACAGGGGGCAAGACCCAGTACTTC.

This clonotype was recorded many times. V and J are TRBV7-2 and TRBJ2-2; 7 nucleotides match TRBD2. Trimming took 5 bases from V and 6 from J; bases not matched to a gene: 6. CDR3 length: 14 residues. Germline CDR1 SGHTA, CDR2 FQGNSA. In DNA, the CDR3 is TGTGCCAGCAGCCCCCAGGGAGGGGCCGGGGAGCTGTTTTTT. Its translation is CASSPQGGAGELFF.

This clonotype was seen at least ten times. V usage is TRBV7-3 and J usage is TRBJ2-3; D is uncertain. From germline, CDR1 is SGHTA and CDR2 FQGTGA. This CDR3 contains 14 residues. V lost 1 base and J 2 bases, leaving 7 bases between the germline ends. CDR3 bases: TGTGCCAGCAGCTTAAGCGGCCCCACAGATACGCAGTATTTT. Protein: CASSLSGPTDTQYF.

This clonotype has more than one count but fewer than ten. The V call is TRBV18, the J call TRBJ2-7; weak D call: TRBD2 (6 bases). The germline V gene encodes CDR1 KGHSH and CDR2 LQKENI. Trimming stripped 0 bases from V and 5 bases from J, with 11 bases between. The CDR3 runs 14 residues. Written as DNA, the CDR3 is TGTGCCAGCTCACCACCGTCGGGGGTGCACGAGCAGTACTTC. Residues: CASSPPSGVHEQYF.

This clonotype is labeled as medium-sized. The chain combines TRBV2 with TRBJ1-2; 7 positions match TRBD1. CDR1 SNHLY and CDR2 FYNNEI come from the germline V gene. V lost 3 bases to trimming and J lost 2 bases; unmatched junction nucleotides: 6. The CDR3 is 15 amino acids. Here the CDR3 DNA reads TGTGCCAGCAGTGACCCGGGACAGTTAAACTATGGCTACACCTTC. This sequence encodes CASSDPGQLNYGYTF.

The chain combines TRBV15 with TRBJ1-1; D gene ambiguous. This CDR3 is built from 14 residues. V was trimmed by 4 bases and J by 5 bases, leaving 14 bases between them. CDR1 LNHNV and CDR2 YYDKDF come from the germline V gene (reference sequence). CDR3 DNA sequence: TGTGCCACCAGCATGGGCCGAAAGGAGACTGAAGCTTTCTTT. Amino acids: CATSMGRKETEAFF.

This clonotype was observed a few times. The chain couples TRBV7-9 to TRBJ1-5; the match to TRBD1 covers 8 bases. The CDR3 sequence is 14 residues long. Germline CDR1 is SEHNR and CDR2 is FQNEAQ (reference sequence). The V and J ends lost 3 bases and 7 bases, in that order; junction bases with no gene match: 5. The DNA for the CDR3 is TGTGCCAGCAGCTTCGGACAGGGAAGGCAGCCCCAGCATTTT. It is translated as CASSFGQGRQPQHF.

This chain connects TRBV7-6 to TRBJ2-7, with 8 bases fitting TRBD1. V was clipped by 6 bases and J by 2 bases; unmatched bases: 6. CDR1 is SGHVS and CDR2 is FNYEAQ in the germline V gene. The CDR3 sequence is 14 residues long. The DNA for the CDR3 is TGTGCCAGCAGTTACGGACAGGGACCCTACGAGCAGTACTTC. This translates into CASSYGQGPYEQYF.

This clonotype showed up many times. This CDR3 reads CAISDASGGPQETQYF. CDR3 sequence (DNA): TGTGCCATCAGTGATGCGAGCGGGGGGCCTCAAGAGACCCAGTACTTC. The chain joins TRBV10-3 to TRBJ2-5; 9 bases line up with TRBD2. CDR1 and CDR2 from the germline V gene are ENHRY and SYGVKD. V was clipped by 3 bases and J by 2 bases; unmatched bases: 7. The CDR3 extends over 16 amino acids.

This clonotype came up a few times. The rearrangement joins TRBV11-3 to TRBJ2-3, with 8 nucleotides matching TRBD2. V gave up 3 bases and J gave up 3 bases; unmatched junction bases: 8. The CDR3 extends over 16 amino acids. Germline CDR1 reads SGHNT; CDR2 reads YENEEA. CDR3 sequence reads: CASSFGQRETTDTQYF. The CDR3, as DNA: TGTGCCAGCAGCTTCGGTCAGCGGGAGACTACAGATACGCAGTATTTT.

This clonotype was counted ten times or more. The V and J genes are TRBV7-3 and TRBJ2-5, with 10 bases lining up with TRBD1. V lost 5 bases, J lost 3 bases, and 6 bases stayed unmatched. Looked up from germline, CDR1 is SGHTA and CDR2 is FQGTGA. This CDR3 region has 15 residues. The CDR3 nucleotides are TGTGCCAGCAGCCTACCGGGACAGGGGAAAGAGACCCAGTACTTC. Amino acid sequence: CASSLPGQGKETQYF. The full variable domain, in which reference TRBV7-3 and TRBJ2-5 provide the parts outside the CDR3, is GAGVSQTPSNKVTEKGKYVELRCDPISGHTALYWYRQSLGQGPEFLIYFQGTGAADDSGLPNDRFFAVRPEGSVSTLKIQRTERGDSAVYLCASSLPGQGKETQYFGPGTRLLVL.

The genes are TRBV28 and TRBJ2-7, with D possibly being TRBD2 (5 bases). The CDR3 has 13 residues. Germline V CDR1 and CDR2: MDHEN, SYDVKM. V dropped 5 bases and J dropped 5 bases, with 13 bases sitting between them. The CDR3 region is CASSAPGLNEQYF. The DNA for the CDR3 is TGTGCCAGCAGTGCCCCGGGGTTGAACGAGCAGTACTTC.

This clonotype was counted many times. CDR3 DNA sequence: TGTGCCAGCAGCCCGCCTAGCGGGGAGGTGGACGGTGAAGCTTTCTTT. Amino acid sequence: CASSPPSGEVDGEAFF. V usage is TRBV5-5 and J usage is TRBJ1-1; D unresolved. Between the trimmed V and J ends, which lost 4 bases and 7 bases, there was a span of 23 bases. The CDR3 has 16 residues. Looked up from germline, CDR1 is SGHKS and CDR2 is YYEKEE (reference sequence).

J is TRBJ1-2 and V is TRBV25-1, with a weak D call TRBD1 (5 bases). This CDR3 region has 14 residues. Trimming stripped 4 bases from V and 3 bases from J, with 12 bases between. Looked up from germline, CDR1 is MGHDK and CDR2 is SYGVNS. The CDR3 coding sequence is TGTGCCAGCAGTGTTGCTGGGGGGGACTATGGCTACACCTTC. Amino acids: CASSVAGGDYGYTF.

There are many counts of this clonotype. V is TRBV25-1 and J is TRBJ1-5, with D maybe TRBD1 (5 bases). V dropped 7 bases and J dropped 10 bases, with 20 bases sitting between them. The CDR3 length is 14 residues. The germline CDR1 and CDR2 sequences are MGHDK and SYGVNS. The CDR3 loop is CASTMRGPSDPQHF. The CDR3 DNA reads TGTGCCAGCACTATGAGGGGCCCCTCTGACCCCCAGCATTTT.

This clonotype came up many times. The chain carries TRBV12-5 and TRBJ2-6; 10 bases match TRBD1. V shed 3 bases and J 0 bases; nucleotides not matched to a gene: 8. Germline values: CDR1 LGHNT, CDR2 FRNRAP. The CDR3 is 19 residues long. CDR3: CASGFSGTGAFSGANVLTF. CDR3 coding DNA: TGTGCTAGTGGTTTCTCCGGGACAGGGGCTTTCTCTGGGGCCAACGTCCTGACTTTC.

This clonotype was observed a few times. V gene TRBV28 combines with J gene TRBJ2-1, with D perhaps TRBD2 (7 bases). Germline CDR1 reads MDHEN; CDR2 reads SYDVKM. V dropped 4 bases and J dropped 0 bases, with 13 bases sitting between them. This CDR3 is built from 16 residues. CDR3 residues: CASSSQGGGSYNEQFF. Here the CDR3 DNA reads TGTGCCAGCAGTTCACAGGGAGGGGGCTCCTACAATGAGCAGTTCTTC. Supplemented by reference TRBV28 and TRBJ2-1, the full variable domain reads DVKVTQSSRYLVKRTGEKVFLECVQDMDHENMFWYRQDPGLGLRLIYFSYDVKMKEKGDIPEGYSVSREKKERFSLILESASTNQTSMYLCASSSQGGGSYNEQFFGPGTRLTVL.

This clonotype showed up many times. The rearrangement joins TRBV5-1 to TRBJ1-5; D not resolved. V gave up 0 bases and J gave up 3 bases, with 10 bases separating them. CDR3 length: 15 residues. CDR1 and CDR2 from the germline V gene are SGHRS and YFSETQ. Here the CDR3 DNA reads TGCGCCAGCAGCTTGGAGGGCACAAACAATCAGCCCCAGCATTTT. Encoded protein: CASSLEGTNNQPQHF. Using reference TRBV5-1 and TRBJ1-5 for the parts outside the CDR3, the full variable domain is KAGVTQTPRYLIKTRGQQVTLSCSPISGHRSVSWYQQTPGQGLQFLFEYFSETQRNKGNFPGRFSGRQFSNSRSEMNVSTLELGDSALYLCASSLEGTNNQPQHFGDGTRLSIL.

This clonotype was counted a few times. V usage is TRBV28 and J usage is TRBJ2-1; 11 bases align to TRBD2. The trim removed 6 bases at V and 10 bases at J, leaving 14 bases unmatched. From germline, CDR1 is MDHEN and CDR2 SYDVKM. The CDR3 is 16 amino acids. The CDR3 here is CASRYRRLAGGKEQFF. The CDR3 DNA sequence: TGTGCCAGCAGGTATAGACGGCTAGCGGGGGGTAAGGAGCAGTTCTTC.

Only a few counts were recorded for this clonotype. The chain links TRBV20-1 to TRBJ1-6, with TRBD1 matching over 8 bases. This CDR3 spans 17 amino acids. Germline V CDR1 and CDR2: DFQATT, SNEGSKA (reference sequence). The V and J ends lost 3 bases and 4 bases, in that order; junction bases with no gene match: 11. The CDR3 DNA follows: TGCAGTGCTAGTGGCACCGGACAGGGATCTTATAATTCACCCCTCCACTTT. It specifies CSASGTGQGSYNSPLHF.